This T cell receptor (beta chain) stems from a study of shared clonotypes between healthy human individuals. Points from the study as a whole: An expected dependence of interdonor clonotype sharing on sequencing depth was noted.

The naive CD8 population came from CD45RO-negative cells selected for CCR7, without terminally differentiated effector memory CD45RA+ cells. Healthy HIV-negative adults with no recent acute infections or vaccinations were recruited as donors. As to this clone: The antigen is undetermined.

CDR3 length: 16 residues. Germline V gene data show CDR1 as SGHTA and CDR2 as FQGTGA. The ends were cut back, 5 bases at V and 4 bases at J, with 18 bases in the middle. TCRdb keeps only in-frame clones here, not all; method: immunoSEQ multiplex PCR. The sample shows roughly 2.1 million clones, 90% to 95% of them seen only once. This chain connects TRBV7-3 to TRBJ2-1, with D perhaps TRBD2 (6 bases). Sequences were obtained from naive CD8+ T cells from PBMCs. The TCR comes from a man between 18 and 29 years old in good health. Some clones in this sample may be carry-over from other donors' samples. The CDR3 nucleotides are TGTGCCAGCAGCCCCTCGAGTGGTAGCGGTTACAATGAGCAGTTCTTC. Protein sequence: CASSPSSGSGYNEQFF.